Listed here are 28 T cell receptor beta chains from one sample, sequenced in a study of cytomegalovirus exposure and HLA in healthy donors. The assay was immunoSEQ multiplex PCR, and TCRdb's table has in-frame clones only and misses some. The data hold 150,000 to 200,000 clones, with approximately 86% observed a single time. Material for sequencing was PBMCs. These receptors were taken from a young man in good health and CMV-seropositive.

This clone has just a few counts. The chain has TRBV15 and TRBJ2-7; TRBD1 might be the D (6 bases). Deletions cut 4 bases from V and 4 bases from J, with 14 bases between. The V gene's germline CDR1 is LNHNV and CDR2 YYDKDF (reference sequence). The CDR3 is made up of 14 amino acids. The CDR3, as DNA: TGTGCCACCAGCAAAAGACAGGTTTGGTACGAGCAGTACTTC. It yields the protein CATSKRQVWYEQYF.

The chain carries TRBV19 and TRBJ2-7; D is unresolved. V lost 10 bases and J lost 2, with 15 bases in between. Germline V gene lookup returns CDR1 LNHDA and CDR2 SQIVND (reference sequence). This CDR3 is built from 13 residues. The CDR3 region has the DNA TGTGCCACCACCGCCGCGACAACCTACGAGCAGTACTTC. This sequence encodes CATTAATTYEQYF. Variable domain in full (rest from reference TRBV19 and TRBJ2-7): DGGITQSPKYLFRKEGQNVTLSCEQNLNHDAMYWYRQDPGQGLRLIYYSQIVNDFQKGDIAEGYSVSREKKESFPLTVTSAQKNPTAFYLCATTAATTYEQYFGPGTRLTVT.

This clone has a single count. V gene TRBV6-5 combines with J gene TRBJ1-5, with 7 bases fitting TRBD1. Germline CDR1 MNHEY, CDR2 SVGAGI. The CDR3 extends over 14 amino acids. The junction had 4 bases not matched to a gene; V was cut back by 6 bases and J by 2 bases. CDR3 coding DNA: TGTGCCAGCAGAAACACAGGGGGCAATCAGCCCCAGCATTTT. It translates to CASRNTGGNQPQHF.

The chain carries TRBV9 and TRBJ2-3; 11 bases map to TRBD2. This CDR3 contains 16 residues. V was clipped by 0 bases and J by 5 bases; unmatched bases: 5. Germline loops: CDR1 SGDLS, CDR2 YYNGEE. CDR3 nucleotide sequence: TGTGCCAGCAGCGTAGCTCTAGCGGGAGGAATAGATACGCAGTATTTT. This translates into CASSVALAGGIDTQYF.

The chain has TRBV5-1 and TRBJ1-2, with D maybe TRBD1 (5 bases). The CDR3 has 13 residues. V lost 0 bases and J 5 bases, leaving 8 bases between the germline ends. The germline V gene encodes CDR1 SGHRS and CDR2 YFSETQ. The CDR3 region is CASSLGQSYGYTF. CDR3 nucleotide sequence: TGCGCCAGCAGCTTGGGACAGAGTTATGGCTACACCTTC. The complete variable domain, with remaining parts taken from reference TRBV5-1 and TRBJ1-2, reads KAGVTQTPRYLIKTRGQQVTLSCSPISGHRSVSWYQQTPGQGLQFLFEYFSETQRNKGNFPGRFSGRQFSNSRSEMNVSTLELGDSALYLCASSLGQSYGYTFGSGTRLTVV.

This sequence joins TRBV5-6 and TRBJ2-6; D may be TRBD2 (6 bases). Trimming left V 2 bases short and J 2 bases short, with 8 bases between. The germline CDR1 and CDR2 sequences are SGHDT and YYEEEE. CDR3 length: 15 amino acids. CDR3 nucleotide sequence: TGTGCCAGCAGCTTTTGGGGGGCTGGGGCCAACGTCCTGACTTTC. Translation: CASSFWGAGANVLTF.

This chain links TRBV7-8 with TRBJ2-5; 9 bases fit TRBD1. Germline V gene lookup returns CDR1 SGHVS and CDR2 FQNEAQ. The CDR3 spans 15 residues. V lost 5 bases, J lost 5 bases, and 9 bases stayed unmatched. CDR3 nucleotides: TGTGCCAGCAGCCCTTCACCCGGACAGGGGGAGACCCAGTACTTC. Translating it yields CASSPSPGQGETQYF.

The V call is TRBV7-2, the J call TRBJ1-5; perhaps TRBD1 as D (5 bases). Looked up from germline, CDR1 is SGHTA and CDR2 is FQGNSA. CDR3 length: 13 residues. V gave up 4 bases and J gave up 3 bases, with 7 bases separating them. The CDR3 bases are TGTGCCAGCAGCTCCAGGGTCAATCAGCCCCAGCATTTT. The encoded protein is CASSSRVNQPQHF. The complete variable domain, with remaining parts taken from reference TRBV7-2 and TRBJ1-5, reads GAGVSQSPSNKVTEKGKDVELRCDPISGHTALYWYRQSLGQGLEFLIYFQGNSAPDKSGLPSDRFSAERTGGSVSTLTIQRTQQEDSAVYLCASSSRVNQPQHFGDGTRLSIL.

The J gene is TRBJ1-2, the V gene TRBV11-2; D is unclear. CDR1 is SGHAT and CDR2 is FQNNGV in the germline V gene. Deletions cut 1 base from V and 2 bases from J, with 11 bases between. This CDR3 has 15 residues. The CDR3 loop is CASSLGLGQNYGYTF. The CDR3 nucleotides read TGTGCCAGCAGCTTAGGTCTAGGTCAGAACTATGGCTACACCTTC.

The chain carries TRBV6-6 and TRBJ2-3; 8 nucleotides match TRBD1. Germline CDR1 is MNHNY and CDR2 is SVGAGI (reference sequence). Unmatched junction bases numbered 14, after V lost 5 bases and J lost 10 bases. This CDR3 spans 15 amino acids. The CDR3 bases are TGTGCCAGCAGTGGACCCCGGGACAGGTTTTCAGCGCAGTATTTT. This sequence encodes CASSGPRDRFSAQYF.

CDR3 amino acids: CASSFNRDGYTF. The DNA of the CDR3 is TGTGCCAGCAGCTTTAACAGGGATGGCTACACCTTC. V gene TRBV7-2 combines with J gene TRBJ1-2; a possible D gene is TRBD1 (6 bases). Germline CDR1 reads SGHTA; CDR2 reads FQGNSA. The V gene lost 3 bases and the J gene lost 6 bases, with 8 bases spanning the gap. The CDR3 totals 12 residues. Full variable domain (outside the CDR3, taken from reference TRBV7-2 and TRBJ1-2): GAGVSQSPSNKVTEKGKDVELRCDPISGHTALYWYRQSLGQGLEFLIYFQGNSAPDKSGLPSDRFSAERTGGSVSTLTIQRTQQEDSAVYLCASSFNRDGYTFGSGTRLTVV.

The gene calls are TRBV5-1 and TRBJ2-1, with 12 bases matching TRBD2. V lost 2 bases to trimming and J lost 0 bases; unmatched junction nucleotides: 6. Germline V lookup: CDR1 SGHRS, CDR2 YFSETQ. CDR3 length: 18 amino acids. This CDR3 is CASSLLAGGQSSYNEQFF. CDR3 DNA: TGCGCCAGCAGCTTACTAGCGGGGGGCCAGAGCTCCTACAATGAGCAGTTCTTC.

The chain is built from TRBV5-1 and TRBJ1-4; the D gene is possibly TRBD1 (6 bases). The CDR3 runs 14 residues. The V gene's germline CDR1 is SGHRS and CDR2 YFSETQ. Trimming pared 1 base from V and 7 bases from J, leaving 11 bases between. The CDR3 protein is CASSLQGRVEKLFF. The CDR3 DNA reads as TGCGCCAGCAGCTTGCAGGGGCGGGTTGAAAAACTGTTTTTT.

In its sample, this clone was seen once. The J gene is TRBJ2-7, the V gene TRBV11-2; TRBD2 agrees at 8 bases. The V gene end was trimmed by 5 bases and the J gene end by 2 bases; junction bases not matched to a gene: 11. Per the germline V gene, CDR1 is SGHAT and CDR2 is FQNNGV. The CDR3 covers 16 residues. The CDR3 sequence is CASSPRTRGAAYEQYF. In DNA form, the CDR3 reads TGTGCCAGCAGCCCCCGGACGCGGGGGGCTGCCTACGAGCAGTACTTC.

The rearrangement joins TRBV27 to TRBJ2-5; TRBD2 matches at 7 bases. The V gene end was trimmed by 6 bases and the J gene end by 2 bases; junction bases not matched to a gene: 12. Germline loops: CDR1 MNHEY, CDR2 SMNVEV (reference sequence). The CDR3 contains 16 residues. The CDR3 region has the DNA TGTGCCAGCAGCCCTCGACCGGGGGGTTGGCAAGAGACCCAGTACTTC. It encodes CASSPRPGGWQETQYF.

V and J are TRBV7-9 and TRBJ1-6; no clear D gene. V was clipped by 5 bases and J by 5 bases, with 10 bases between them. Germline assignment: CDR1 SEHNR and CDR2 FQNEAQ (reference sequence). The CDR3 has 14 amino acids. Here the CDR3 DNA reads TGTGCCAGCAGCGCGGACTGGGATAATTCACCCCTCCACTTT. It encodes CASSADWDNSPLHF. Supplemented by reference TRBV7-9 and TRBJ1-6, the full variable domain reads DTGVSQNPRHKITKRGQNVTFRCDPISEHNRLYWYRQTLGQGPEFLTYFQNEAQLEKSRLLSDRFSAERPKGSFSTLEIQRTEQGDSAMYLCASSADWDNSPLHFGNGTRLTVT.

V is TRBV18 and J is TRBJ1-1; tentative D call: TRBD1 (6 bases). Trimming removed 2 bases at V and 2 bases at J, with 12 bases between. This CDR3 has 15 residues. The germline V gene encodes CDR1 KGHSH and CDR2 LQKENI. Here the CDR3 DNA reads TGTGCCAGCTCACCAATAACAGGGCGCAACACTGAAGCTTTCTTT. It codes for CASSPITGRNTEAFF.

The gene calls are TRBV9 and TRBJ1-1, with TRBD1 identical over 7 bases. Germline CDR1 reads SGDLS; CDR2 reads YYNGEE. V was clipped by 3 bases and J by 1 base; unmatched bases: 9. The CDR3 spans 16 residues. CDR3 region: CASSASTGEGNTEAFF. CDR3 coding DNA: TGTGCCAGCAGCGCCTCCACAGGGGAAGGGAACACTGAAGCTTTCTTT.

The count of this clone is one. The chain has TRBV28 and TRBJ2-2; a weak D match, TRBD1 (6 bases). V lost 6 bases to trimming and J lost 6 bases, with 17 bases between them. Per the germline V gene, CDR1 is MDHEN and CDR2 is SYDVKM. This CDR3 contains 15 residues. For the CDR3, the DNA is TGTGCCAGCAGCGATTCCCCGGACAGAGCCGGGGAGCTGTTTTTT. Amino acid sequence: CASSDSPDRAGELFF.

This chain uses TRBV6-5 with TRBJ1-2; 8 bases fit TRBD1. This CDR3 comprises 14 residues. The V gene end was trimmed by 5 bases and the J gene end by 4 bases; junction bases not matched to a gene: 6. The V gene's germline CDR1 is MNHEY and CDR2 SVGAGI. DNA for the CDR3: TGTGCCAGCAGTGGCTCGGACAGGGTCTATGGCTACACCTTC. The encoded protein is CASSGSDRVYGYTF.

The J gene is TRBJ1-5, the V gene TRBV4-1; D unclear. The CDR3 is 17 residues long. In germline, CDR1 is MGHRA, CDR2 YSYEKL. Trimming removed 1 base at V and 6 bases at J, with 19 bases between. The CDR3 DNA reads as TGCGCCAGCAGCCAAGGGAATCGGGTGGATACGAGTCAGCCCCAGCATTTT. It encodes CASSQGNRVDTSQPQHF.

The rearrangement links TRBV6-5 to TRBJ2-7, with a weak D call TRBD2 (6 bases). There are 13 residues in the CDR3. The germline V gene encodes CDR1 MNHEY and CDR2 SVGAGI. V was clipped by 6 bases and J by 7 bases, with 16 bases between them. The CDR3 region has the DNA TGTGCCAGCAGCCTTAGCGGTGAACGGGAGCAGTACTTC. It yields the protein CASSLSGEREQYF.

The chain carries TRBV5-4 and TRBJ1-2, with D perhaps matching TRBD1 (6 bases). Between the trimmed V and J ends, which lost 4 bases and 2 bases, there was a span of 15 bases. The germline V gene encodes CDR1 SGHNT and CDR2 YYREEE (reference sequence). The CDR3 consists of 15 residues. The CDR3 loop is CASSMGGGGNYGYTF. The CDR3 region has the DNA TGTGCCAGCAGCATGGGAGGGGGAGGGAACTATGGCTACACCTTC. Full variable domain (rest looked up from reference TRBV5-4 and TRBJ1-2): ETGVTQSPTHLIKTRGQQVTLRCSSQSGHNTVSWYQQALGQGPQFIFQYYREEENGRGNFPPRFSGLQFPNYSSELNVNALELDDSALYLCASSMGGGGNYGYTFGSGTRLTVV.

This clone was seen a handful of times. The J gene is TRBJ1-2, the V gene TRBV29-1; 8 bases line up with TRBD1. CDR3 length equals 14 residues. The V and J ends lost 3 bases and 8 bases, in that order; junction bases with no gene match: 11. Germline loops: CDR1 SQVTM, CDR2 ANQGSEA. This CDR3 is CSVEPLLTGAGYTF. CDR3 coding DNA: TGCAGCGTTGAGCCCCTCTTGACAGGGGCCGGCTACACCTTC.

The rearrangement joins TRBV28 to TRBJ2-5, with TRBD2 matching over 10 bases. Germline trimming cut 2 bases from V and 7 bases from J; bases unmatched to any gene: 7. Germline assignment: CDR1 MDHEN and CDR2 SYDVKM. This CDR3 is built from 15 residues. CDR3 loop: CASSLIAGGDVTQYF. The DNA for the CDR3 is TGTGCCAGCAGTTTAATAGCGGGAGGCGATGTGACCCAGTACTTC.

V is TRBV27 and J is TRBJ2-3; 10 bases fit TRBD2. The germline CDR1 and CDR2 sequences are MNHEY and SMNVEV (reference sequence). The CDR3 runs to 18 residues. J lost 1 base, V lost 5 bases, and 12 bases had no gene match. The CDR3 sequence: CASSSWASGRGRTDTQYF. Here the CDR3 DNA reads TGTGCCAGCAGTAGCTGGGCTAGCGGGAGAGGGCGCACAGATACGCAGTATTTT.

The chain links TRBV28 to TRBJ2-7; D call uncertain. The germline CDR1 and CDR2 sequences are MDHEN and SYDVKM. Trimming cost V 2 bases and J 5 bases, with 22 bases left between them. The CDR3 loop spans 17 amino acids. The CDR3 DNA reads TGTGCCAGCAGTTTACTGCGAGTTTCGGTAGCTCCCAACGAGCAGTACTTC. Its protein is CASSLLRVSVAPNEQYF.

V gene TRBV7-8 combines with J gene TRBJ1-2; D is unresolved. V was shortened by 1 base and J by 5 bases, with 14 bases between the two germline ends. The germline V gene encodes CDR1 SGHVS and CDR2 FQNEAQ. The CDR3 is 15 residues long. The CDR3 nucleotides read TGTGCCAGCAGCTTAGGAGCGGCTCCAGAATATGGCTACACCTTC. It is translated as CASSLGAAPEYGYTF.